Detailed here is one T cell receptor (beta chain). Its antigen remains unidentified. One end of the junction varies from germline; a read error may be responsible. The CDR3 length is 15 residues. CDR1 is SGHAT, CDR2 FQNNGV, per germline. RNA was extracted from bulk tissue without any cell sorting. Between August and November 2014, newly diagnosed, chemotherapy-naive lung cancer patients underwent thoracic surgery in China. The library came from three nested PCR rounds adapted from ARM-PCR protocols. TCRdb redid the calling of the multiplex PCR reads with MiXCR, one entry per CDR3 protein. The sample yields more than 70,000 distinct CDR3 sequences, roughly two thirds seen once. The entry originates in a study of tumor and adjacent non-tumor tissue in lung cancer. Overall study context: Patients were aged about 31 to 85, roughly 9 men and about 5 women, stage I to III. Study outcomes and limitations: Patients with more diverse tumor TCRs had worse survival. Top 100 clones took a larger repertoire share in normal lung.

The source of this sequence is a man aged 65-85 years with non-small cell lung cancer. Specimen: lung tumor tissue. The chain couples TRBV11-2 to TRBJ2-1, with 8 nucleotides matching TRBD2. The CDR3 is CASSLPSGPYNEQLF. The CDR3, as DNA: TGTGCCAGTAGCTTACCTAGCGGGCCCTACAATGAGCAGCTCTTC. The variable domain in full, completed from reference TRBV11-2 and TRBJ2-1, reads EAGVAQSPRYKIIEKRQSVAFWCNPISGHATLYWYQQILGQGPKLLIQFQNNGVVDDSQLPKDRFSAERLKGVDSTLKIQPAKLEDSAVYLCASSLPSGPYNEQLFGPGTRLTVL.